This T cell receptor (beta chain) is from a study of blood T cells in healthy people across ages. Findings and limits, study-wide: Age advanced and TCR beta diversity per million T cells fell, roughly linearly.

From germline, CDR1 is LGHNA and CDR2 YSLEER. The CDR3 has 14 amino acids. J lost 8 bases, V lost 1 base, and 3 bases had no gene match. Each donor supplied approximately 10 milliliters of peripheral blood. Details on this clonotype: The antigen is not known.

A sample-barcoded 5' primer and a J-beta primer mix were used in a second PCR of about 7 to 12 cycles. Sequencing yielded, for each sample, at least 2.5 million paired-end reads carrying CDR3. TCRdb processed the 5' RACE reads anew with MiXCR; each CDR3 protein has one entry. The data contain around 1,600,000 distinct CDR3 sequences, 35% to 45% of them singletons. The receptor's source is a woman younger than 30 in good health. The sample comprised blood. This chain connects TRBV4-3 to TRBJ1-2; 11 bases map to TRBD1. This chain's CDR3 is CASSQVGTGGGYTF. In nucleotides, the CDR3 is TGCGCCAGCAGCCAAGTTGGGACAGGGGGGGGCTACACCTTC.